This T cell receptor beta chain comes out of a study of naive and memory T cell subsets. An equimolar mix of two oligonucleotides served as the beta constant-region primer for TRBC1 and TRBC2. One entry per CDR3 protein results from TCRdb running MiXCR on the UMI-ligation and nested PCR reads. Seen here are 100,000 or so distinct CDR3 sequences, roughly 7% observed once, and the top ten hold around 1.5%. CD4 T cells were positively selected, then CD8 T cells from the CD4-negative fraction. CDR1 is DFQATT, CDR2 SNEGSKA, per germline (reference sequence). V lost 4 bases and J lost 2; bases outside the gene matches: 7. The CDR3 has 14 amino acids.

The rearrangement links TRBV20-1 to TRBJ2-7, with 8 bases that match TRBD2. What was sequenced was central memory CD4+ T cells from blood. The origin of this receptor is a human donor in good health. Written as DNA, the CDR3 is TGCAGTGCTACGGAGAGGACTAGCCCCTACGAGCAGTACTTC. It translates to CSATERTSPYEQYF.